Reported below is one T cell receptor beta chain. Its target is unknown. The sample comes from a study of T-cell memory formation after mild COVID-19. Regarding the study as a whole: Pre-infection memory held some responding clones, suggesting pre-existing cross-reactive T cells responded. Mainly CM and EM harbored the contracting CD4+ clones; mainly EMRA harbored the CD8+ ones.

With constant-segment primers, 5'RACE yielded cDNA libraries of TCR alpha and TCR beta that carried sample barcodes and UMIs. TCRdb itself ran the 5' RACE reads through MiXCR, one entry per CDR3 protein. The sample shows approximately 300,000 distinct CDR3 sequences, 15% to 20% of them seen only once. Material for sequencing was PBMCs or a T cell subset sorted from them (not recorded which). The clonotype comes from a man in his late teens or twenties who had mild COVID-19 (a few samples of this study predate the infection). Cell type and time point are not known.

For the CDR3, the DNA is TGTGCCAGCCTACGGGACAGGTGGACCGGGGAGCTGTTTTTT. It codes for CASLRDRWTGELFF. The chain carries TRBV2 and TRBJ2-2; 8 bases are a match to TRBD1. CDR1 is SNHLY, CDR2 FYNNEI, per germline. The ends lost 8 bases at V and 5 bases at J; junction bases unmatched: 7. The CDR3 totals 14 residues. Full variable domain (missing parts from reference TRBV2 and TRBJ2-2): EPEVTQTPSHQVTQMGQEVILRCVPISNHLYFYWYRQILGQKVEFLVSFYNNEISEKSEIFDDQFSVERPDGSNFTLKIRSTKLEDSAMYFCASLRDRWTGELFFGEGSRLTVL.